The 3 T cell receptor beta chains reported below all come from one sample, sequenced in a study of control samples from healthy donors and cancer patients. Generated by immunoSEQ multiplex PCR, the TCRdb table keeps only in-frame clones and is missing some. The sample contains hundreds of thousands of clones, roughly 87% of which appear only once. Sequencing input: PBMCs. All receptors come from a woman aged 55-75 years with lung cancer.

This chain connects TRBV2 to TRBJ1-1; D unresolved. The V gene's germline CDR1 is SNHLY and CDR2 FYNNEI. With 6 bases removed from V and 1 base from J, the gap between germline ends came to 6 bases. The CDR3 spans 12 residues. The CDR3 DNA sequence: TGTGCCAGCAGCAAGGAGAACACTGAAGCTTTCTTT. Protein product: CASSKENTEAFF.

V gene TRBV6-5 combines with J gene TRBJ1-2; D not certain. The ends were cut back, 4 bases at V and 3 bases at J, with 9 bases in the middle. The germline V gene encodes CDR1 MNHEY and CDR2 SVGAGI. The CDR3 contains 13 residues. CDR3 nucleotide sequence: TGTGCCAGCAGTTCGGACGGATACTATGGCTACACCTTC. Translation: CASSSDGYYGYTF.

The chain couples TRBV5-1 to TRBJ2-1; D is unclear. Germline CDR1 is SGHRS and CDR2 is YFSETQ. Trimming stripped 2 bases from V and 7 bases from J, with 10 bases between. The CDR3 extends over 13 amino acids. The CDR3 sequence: CASSFGASNEQFF. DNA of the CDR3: TGCGCCAGCAGCTTCGGCGCTTCGAATGAGCAGTTCTTC.